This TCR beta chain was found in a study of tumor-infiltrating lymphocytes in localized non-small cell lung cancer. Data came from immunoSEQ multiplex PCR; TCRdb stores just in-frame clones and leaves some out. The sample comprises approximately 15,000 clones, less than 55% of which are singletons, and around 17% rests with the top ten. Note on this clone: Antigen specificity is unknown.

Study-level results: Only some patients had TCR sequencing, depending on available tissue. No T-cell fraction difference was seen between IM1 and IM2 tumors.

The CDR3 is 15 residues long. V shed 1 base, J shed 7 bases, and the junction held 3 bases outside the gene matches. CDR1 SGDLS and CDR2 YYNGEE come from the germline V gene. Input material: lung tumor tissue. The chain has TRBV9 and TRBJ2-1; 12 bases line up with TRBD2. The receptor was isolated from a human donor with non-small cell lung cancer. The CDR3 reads CASSVLAGGWNEQFF. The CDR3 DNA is TGTGCCAGCAGCGTACTAGCGGGGGGGTGGAATGAGCAGTTCTTC. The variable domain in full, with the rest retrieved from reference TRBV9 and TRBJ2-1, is DSGVTQTPKHLITATGQRVTLRCSPRSGDLSVYWYQQSLDQGLQFLIQYYNGEERAKGNILERFSAQQFPDLHSELNLSSLELGDSALYFCASSVLAGGWNEQFFGPGTRLTVL.